The clone carrying this TCR beta chain was recorded at least ten times. Its antigen remains unidentified. Everyone who donated was a Caucasian adult who lived in Nashville, Tennessee. Only in-frame clones appear in the TCRdb table, and some are missing; sequencing was by immunoSEQ multiplex PCR. The data hold over 850,000 clones, with 75% to 85% observed a single time. This record comes from a study of shared clonotypes between healthy human individuals. In the study overall: Every donor yielded three CD4 naive, three CD4 memory, two CD8 naive and one CD8 memory plate.

Germline V gene lookup returns CDR1 SEHNR and CDR2 FQNEAQ (reference sequence). The V end was cut by 3 bases, the J end by 6 bases, with 9 bases between. CDR3 length equals 13 residues. The study, taken as a whole, reports: Enrolling few donors narrowed the genetic and exposure-history diversity that was represented.

The clonotype was recovered from a man aged 18 to 29 in good health. Some clones in this sample may be carry-over from other donors' samples. Sequenced material: memory CD4+ T cells from PBMCs. Described subset: CD45RA-negative fraction. This chain joins TRBV7-9 and TRBJ2-1, with a possible D match to TRBD2 (6 bases). CDR3 DNA: TGTGCCAGCAGCTTTTTCGGGGGCAATGAGCAGTTCTTC. It yields the protein CASSFFGGNEQFF. Full variable domain (outside the CDR3, taken from reference TRBV7-9 and TRBJ2-1): DTGVSQNPRHKITKRGQNVTFRCDPISEHNRLYWYRQTLGQGPEFLTYFQNEAQLEKSRLLSDRFSAERPKGSFSTLEIQRTEQGDSAMYLCASSFFGGNEQFFGPGTRLTVL.